This T cell receptor beta chain derives from a study of radiotherapy plus CTLA-4 blockade in lung cancer. Study results and caveats: Radiotherapy was combined with ipilimumab, and tumor-derived TCR clones then expanded in blood.

Data came from immunoSEQ multiplex PCR; TCRdb stores just in-frame clones and leaves some out. The sample includes some 90,000 clones, 83% seen only once; the top ten take more than 0.65%. Germline lookup yields CDR1 LNHDA and CDR2 SQIVND (reference sequence). Trimming took off 7 bases at V and 4 bases at J, with 16 bases between the two ends. There are 14 residues in the CDR3. Notes on this clone: As yet, its antigen is unknown.

The TCR originated in a human donor with non-small cell lung cancer who had stable disease on radiotherapy plus ipilimumab. The sample in question was peripheral blood, obtained from a patient treated with radiotherapy plus ipilimumab. The chain has TRBV19 and TRBJ1-1; TRBD1 might be the D (5 bases). CDR3 sequence reads: CASTVRGDGTEAFF. The CDR3 DNA sequence: TGTGCCAGTACCGTACGGGGGGACGGCACTGAAGCTTTCTTT.